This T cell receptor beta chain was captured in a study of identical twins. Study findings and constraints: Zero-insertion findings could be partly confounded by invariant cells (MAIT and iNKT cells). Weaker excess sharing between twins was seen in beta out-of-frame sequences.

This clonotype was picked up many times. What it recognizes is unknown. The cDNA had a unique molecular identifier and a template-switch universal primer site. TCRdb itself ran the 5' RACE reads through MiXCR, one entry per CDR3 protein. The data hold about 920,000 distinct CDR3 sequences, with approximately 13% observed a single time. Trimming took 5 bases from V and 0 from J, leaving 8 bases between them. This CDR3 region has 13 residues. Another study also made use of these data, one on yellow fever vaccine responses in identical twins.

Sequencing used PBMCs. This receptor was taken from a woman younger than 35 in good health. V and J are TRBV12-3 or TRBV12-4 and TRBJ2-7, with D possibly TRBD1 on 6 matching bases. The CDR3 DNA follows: TGTGCCAGCAGTGGGGACAACTCCTACGAGCAGTACTTC. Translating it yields CASSGDNSYEQYF.